This T cell receptor (beta chain) was obtained from a study of blood T cell repertoires in COVID-19. Background on the study: Recovery among Cohort 3 donors was established by two negative PCRs, clearance, or symptom resolution.

Clones were read by immunoSEQ multiplex PCR, and TCRdb kept only the in-frame ones, dropping some. The sample has 200,000 to 250,000 clones, approximately 87% seen once. The V gene lost 3 bases and the J gene lost 8 bases, with 19 bases spanning the gap. The germline V gene has CDR1 ENHRY and CDR2 SYGVKD. The CDR3 consists of 15 residues. The study drew participants aged roughly 18 to 89 years from fewer than 30 US areas. The sample consisted of PBMCs or T cells enriched from blood (not recorded which). This TCR was sampled from a woman aged 50 to 60 in a cohort exposed to, infected with or recovered from COVID-19 (not recorded which). The chain uses TRBV10-3 and TRBJ1-2; maybe TRBD1 (6 bases). CDR3 in amino acids: CAISERSGAGGGYTF. The CDR3 DNA reads as TGTGCCATCAGTGAAAGATCCGGTGCGGGGGGCGGCTACACCTTC.